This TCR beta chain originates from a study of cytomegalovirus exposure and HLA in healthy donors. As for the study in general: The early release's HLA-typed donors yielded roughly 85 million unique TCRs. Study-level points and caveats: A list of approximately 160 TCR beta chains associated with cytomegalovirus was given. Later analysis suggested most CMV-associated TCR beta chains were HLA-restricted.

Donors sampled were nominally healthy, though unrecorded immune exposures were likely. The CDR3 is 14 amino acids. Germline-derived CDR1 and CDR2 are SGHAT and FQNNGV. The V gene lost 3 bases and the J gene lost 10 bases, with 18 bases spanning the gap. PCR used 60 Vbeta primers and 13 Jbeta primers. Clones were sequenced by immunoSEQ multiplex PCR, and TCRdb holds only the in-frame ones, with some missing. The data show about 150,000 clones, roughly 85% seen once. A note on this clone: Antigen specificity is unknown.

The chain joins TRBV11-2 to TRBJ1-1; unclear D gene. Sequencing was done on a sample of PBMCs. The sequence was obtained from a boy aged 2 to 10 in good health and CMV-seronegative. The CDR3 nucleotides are TGTGCCAGCAGCTTCCCTTCGTCCCGGGATGGAGCTTTCTTT. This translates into CASSFPSSRDGAFF.